The rows below give T cell receptor beta chains drawn from one sample of a study of blood T cells in healthy people across ages. TCRdb re-called the 5' RACE reads through MiXCR, storing one row per CDR3 protein. The table shows about 1 million distinct CDR3 sequences, with over 35% occurring only once. Sequenced material: blood. Receptor source: a woman aged 60-75 years in good health. Each CDR3 is given with its conserved first and last residue. D genes are given only for firm matches. Where a row states a size, it is once, few, many or the class of an expanded clone; other rows omit it.

clone_size j_call d_call v_call cdr3_aa cdr3_nt
NA TRBJ2-1 NA TRBV7-3 CACSPKPYNEQFF TGTGCCTGCAGCCCAAAGCCCTACAATGAGCAGTTCTTC
NA TRBJ2-7 TRBD2 TRBV6-4 CAGSRLAGGNNEQYF TGTGCCGGCAGTAGACTAGCGGGGGGCAACAATGAGCAGTACTTC
NA TRBJ2-7 TRBD1 TRBV7-3 CASSLIGTGSYNEQYF TGTGCCAGCAGCTTAATCGGGACAGGCTCCTACAATGAGCAGTACTTC
NA TRBJ2-3 NA TRBV20-1 CSARVPFGGRGTDTQYF TGCAGTGCTAGAGTCCCCTTTGGTGGGAGAGGCACAGATACGCAGTATTTT
many TRBJ2-7 NA TRBV29-1 CSVEVPSQTYEQYF TGCAGCGTTGAAGTCCCTAGCCAGACCTACGAGCAGTACTTC
NA TRBJ2-5 NA TRBV29-1 CSVEDGLREETQYF TGCAGCGTTGAAGATGGCCTAAGGGAGGAGACCCAGTACTTC
NA TRBJ2-5 TRBD2 TRBV20-1 CSARSLAEGNEQYF TGCAGTGCTAGAAGTCTAGCGGAAGGGAATGAGCAGTACTTC
NA TRBJ2-7 TRBD1 TRBV7-8 CASSATQDRAISYEQYF TGTGCCAGCAGCGCAACCCAGGACAGGGCGATCTCCTACGAGCAGTACTTC
few TRBJ2-7 TRBD1 TRBV4-2 CASSQDQTWGQSYEQYF TGTGCCAGCAGCCAAGATCAAACGTGGGGACAGTCCTACGAGCAGTACTTC
few TRBJ2-5 NA TRBV5-1 CASSLWAADQETQYF TGCGCCAGCAGCTTGTGGGCGGCAGACCAAGAGACCCAGTACTTC
NA TRBJ1-1 NA TRBV29-1 CSVPGRGSEAFF TGCAGCGTTCCCGGCAGGGGCTCTGAAGCTTTCTTT
NA TRBJ2-3 NA TRBV28 CASSFTKAQITDTQYF TGTGCCAGCAGTTTTACGAAGGCACAGATCACAGATACGCAGTATTTT
NA TRBJ1-6 NA TRBV6-1 CASSATGPLSPLHF TGTGCCAGCAGCGCGACGGGCCCCCTATCACCCCTCCACTTT
few TRBJ2-1 NA TRBV20-1 CSARDPSDMKSYNEQFF TGCAGTGCTAGAGATCCCTCGGATATGAAGAGTTACAATGAGCAGTTCTTC
NA TRBJ2-7 TRBD2 TRBV10-3 CAISDPVRLAGEQYF TGTGCCATCAGTGACCCCGTTAGACTAGCGGGCGAGCAGTACTTC
many TRBJ2-3 TRBD2 TRBV29-1 CSVGEGTDTQYF TGCAGCGTTGGGGAGGGTACAGATACGCAGTATTTT
once TRBJ1-2 NA TRBV7-9 CASSVGDPYGYTF TGTGCCAGCAGCGTAGGGGACCCCTATGGCTACACCTTC
NA TRBJ2-5 NA TRBV6-5 CASSYPRPDTGREGTQYF TGTGCCAGCAGTTACCCCCGACCGGACACCGGTAGAGAAGGGACCCAGTACTTC
NA TRBJ2-7 TRBD1 TRBV4-3 CASSPGTGAIYEQYF TGCGCCAGCAGCCCGGGGACAGGGGCTATATATGAGCAGTACTTC
few TRBJ1-6 NA TRBV13 CASSLLFSPLHF TGTGCCAGCAGCTTGTTGTTTTCACCCCTCCACTTT
NA TRBJ2-1 NA TRBV6-5 CASSNPDTFYDEQFF TGTGCCAGCAGCAACCCTGATACATTTTACGATGAGCAGTTCTTC
once TRBJ2-1 TRBD1 TRBV5-1 CASSLVGQGRNEQFF TGCGCCAGCAGTCTGGTGGGACAGGGGAGGAATGAGCAGTTCTTC
few TRBJ2-1 NA TRBV6-2/TRBV6-3 CASSFARGGENEQFF TGTGCCAGCAGTTTCGCGAGGGGGGGCGAGAATGAGCAGTTCTTC
NA TRBJ2-1 NA TRBV12-3/TRBV12-4 CACSLESPADEQFF TGTGCCTGCAGTTTGGAGTCCCCGGCGGATGAGCAGTTCTTC
NA TRBJ2-5 TRBD1 TRBV5-1 CASSYGQGEKTQYF TGCGCCAGCAGCTATGGACAGGGGGAAAAGACCCAGTACTTC
few TRBJ1-4 NA TRBV14 CASSQIPATYATNEKLFF TGTGCCAGCAGCCAAATTCCAGCTACTTATGCAACTAATGAAAAACTGTTTTTT
once TRBJ2-1 TRBD2 TRBV4-3 CASSSRGGGYNEQFF TGCGCCAGCAGCTCGCGGGGGGGCGGTTACAATGAGCAGTTCTTC
NA TRBJ1-2 NA TRBV5-1 CASSLLVQEGYTF TGCGCCAGCAGCTTGTTGGTACAGGAGGGCTACACCTTC
NA TRBJ2-3 TRBD1 TRBV5-1 CASSLYSGTGGLDTDTQYF TGCGCCAGCAGCTTGTATTCCGGGACAGGGGGCCTAGATACAGATACGCAGTATTTT
many TRBJ2-7 TRBD1 TRBV20-1 CSARGTGVSEQYF TGCAGTGCTAGGGGGACAGGGGTATCCGAGCAGTACTTC
NA TRBJ1-5 NA TRBV20-1 CSARRAGLGNQPQHF TGCAGTGCTCGCAGAGCAGGGCTAGGGAATCAGCCCCAGCATTTT
few TRBJ2-7 TRBD2 TRBV20-1 CSGGREQTYEQYF TGCAGTGGCGGGCGGGAGCAAACCTACGAGCAGTACTTC
NA TRBJ2-5 TRBD1 TRBV20-1 CSASQGQGRETQYF TGCAGTGCTAGTCAGGGACAGGGTAGAGAGACCCAGTACTTC
NA TRBJ1-4 NA TRBV6-2/TRBV6-3 CASSYSGREKLFF TGTGCCAGCAGTTACTCGGGCCGGGAAAAACTGTTTTTT
NA TRBJ2-7 NA TRBV30 CAGGATMSEQYF TGTGCCGGTGGAGCTACTATGTCCGAGCAGTACTTC
once TRBJ2-5 NA TRBV11-2 CASSWDRGGETQYF TGCGCCAGCAGCTGGGACCGAGGGGGAGAGACCCAGTACTTC
NA TRBJ2-7 TRBD2 TRBV20-1 CSARVGLAYEQYF TGCAGTGCTAGAGTAGGACTAGCATACGAGCAGTACTTC
NA TRBJ1-2 TRBD1 TRBV13 CASSTGQGDGYTF TGTGCCAGCAGCACTGGACAGGGGGATGGCTACACCTTC
NA TRBJ2-1 TRBD2 TRBV10-1 CASSEAGTSVREQFF TGCGCCAGCAGTGAGGCTGGGACTAGCGTGCGGGAGCAGTTCTTC
NA TRBJ2-2 TRBD2 TRBV13 CASSTTSGRISGELFF TGTGCCAGCAGCACGACTAGCGGGAGAATTTCGGGGGAGCTGTTTTTT
once TRBJ2-4 NA TRBV21-1 CASNRTPVAKNIQYF TGTGCCAGCAACCGCACTCCGGTAGCCAAAAACATTCAGTACTTC
few TRBJ2-5 NA TRBV20-1 CSARDLSGNSETQYF TGCAGTGCTAGAGATTTGTCAGGGAATTCGGAGACCCAGTACTTC
once TRBJ2-1 NA TRBV24-1 CATSDLRADSYNEQFF TGTGCCACCAGTGATTTGAGAGCGGACTCCTACAATGAGCAGTTCTTC
few TRBJ1-1 NA TRBV7-3 CASSMGGNTEAFF TGTGCCAGCAGCATGGGGGGGAACACTGAAGCTTTCTTT
few TRBJ2-4 TRBD2 TRBV11-2 CASSLGRGGPKRGNIQYF TGTGCCAGCAGCTTAGGGCGGGGGGGACCTAAAAGGGGAAACATTCAGTACTTC
NA TRBJ2-4 TRBD1 TRBV4-1 CASSLRTGRRIPFSDSYNEQYF TGCGCCAGCAGCCTAAGGACAGGGAGGCGGATCCCGTTCAGCGACTCCTACAATGAGCAGTACTTC
NA TRBJ1-5 NA TRBV3-1 CASSLRPSLGNQPQHF TGTGCCAGCAGCCTCCGGCCTAGTTTAGGCAATCAGCCCCAGCATTTT
few TRBJ1-2 NA TRBV7-9 CASSLGVQGNYGYTF TGTGCCAGCAGCTTAGGGGTCCAGGGGAACTATGGCTACACCTTC
few TRBJ1-2 NA TRBV12-3/TRBV12-4 CASSLTGDAGYTF TGTGCCAGCAGTTTAACGGGGGACGCTGGCTACACCTTC
few TRBJ2-7 NA TRBV2 CASSARGHSYEQYF TGTGCCAGCAGTGCCCGGGGTCACTCCTACGAGCAGTACTTC
once TRBJ2-7 TRBD2 TRBV7-9 CASSGETSGGIYYEQYF TGTGCCAGCAGCGGGGAGACTAGCGGGGGAATCTACTACGAGCAGTACTTC
NA TRBJ2-3 TRBD2 TRBV3-1 CASSQDLQLADPRDTQYF TGTGCCAGCAGCCAAGATCTACAGCTAGCGGACCCACGAGATACGCAGTATTTT
many TRBJ2-5 NA TRBV20-1 CSANSEQQSAGQYF TGCAGTGCTAATTCGGAACAACAATCGGCGGGGCAGTACTTC
few TRBJ2-7 TRBD1 TRBV6-5 CASRLQGALSYEQYF TGTGCCAGCAGGCTACAGGGGGCACTCTCCTACGAGCAGTACTTC
NA TRBJ2-7 NA TRBV12-3/TRBV12-4 CASTYGGEPYEQYF TGTGCCAGCACCTATGGGGGAGAGCCCTACGAGCAGTACTTC